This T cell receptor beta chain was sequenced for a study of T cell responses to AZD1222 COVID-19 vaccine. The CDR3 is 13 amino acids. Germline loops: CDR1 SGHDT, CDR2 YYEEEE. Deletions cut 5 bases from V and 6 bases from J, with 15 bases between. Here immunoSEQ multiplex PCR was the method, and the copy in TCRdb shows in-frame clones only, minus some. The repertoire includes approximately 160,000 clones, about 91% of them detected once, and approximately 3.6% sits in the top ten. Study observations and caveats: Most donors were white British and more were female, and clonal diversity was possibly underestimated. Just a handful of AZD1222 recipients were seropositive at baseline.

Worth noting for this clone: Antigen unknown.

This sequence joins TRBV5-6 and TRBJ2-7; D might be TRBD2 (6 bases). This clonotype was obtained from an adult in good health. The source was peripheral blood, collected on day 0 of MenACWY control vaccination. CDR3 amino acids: CASRGTLLGEQYF. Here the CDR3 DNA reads TGTGCCAGCAGGGGGACTCTTTTAGGCGAGCAGTACTTC.